This TCR beta chain was identified during a study of blood T cell repertoires in COVID-19 (dated by TCRdb to 2019 to 2021). Background for the entire study: Collaborator samples came from the United States, Italy and Spain and covered acute and convalescent phases of COVID-19. The prospective study material was composed of cDNA or gDNA derived from T cells, B-cell-depleted T cells, or PBMCs. Subjects who had been exposed to COVID-19, were actively infected with it, or had recovered from it provided the deeply sampled blood TCRbeta repertoires that made up the dataset. A freely available public database, intended as a resource for researchers studying the immune response to SARS-CoV-2, is where the repertoires were released. Samples were obtained from the ongoing ImmuneRACE study (first 160 participants) and from 1,200 or so subjects provided by 6 global collaborators. A de-identified subject ID, COVID-19 status, age in years and sex were almost always included in the sample metadata. Where available, HLA class I and class II types were taken from metadata supplied by the sample provider and were not determined by assay-based typing.

Collaborating institutions collected whole blood in K2EDTA tubes following their own protocols. For TCRbeta analysis, collaborator samples were shipped as frozen whole blood, as isolated PBMCs, or as DNA extracted from either sample type. TCRbeta CDR3 regions were amplified from genomic DNA by means of the immunoSEQ Assay, a bias-controlled multiplex PCR. As for the authors' bioinformatics: Nucleated cell counts per sample were estimated from amplification of reference gene primers within the assay. To quantify the absolute abundance of each unique TCRbeta CDR3 rearrangement, sequence reads were collapsed and filtered. Productive Simpson clonality was computed per sample as the square root of Simpson's diversity index over productive rearrangements. TCRdb obtained this table from immuneACCESS and retained in-frame rearrangements with V and J assigned. These tables miss some clones; where compared with another copy, unresolved V genes account for less than half of the shortfall, and the remainder is unexplained. The V and J calls and clone size are taken from that table; D and trimming were inferred from the DNA. The sample table records 83,000 or so clones; roughly 71% of these occur just once. The ten largest clones represent 8.5% to 10% of the sample.

The paper's findings and limits, for the study overall: The quantity of clinical and demographic metadata differed by source and by participant and was supplied without curation.

This clone was observed a few times. Its antigen is currently not known. There are no base qualities to consult, and no much larger clone falls within one base. From the germline V gene, CDR1 is KGHSH and CDR2 is LQKENI. V and J are trimmed by 2 bases and 5 bases, and the gene matches miss 8 bases of the junction. From the cysteine through the phenylalanine, the CDR3 covers 16 amino acids. Here the CDR3 DNA is all that survives: 48 bases in frame from base 1. The sequenced sample was peripheral blood. The TCR comes from a woman of 80 years or more with acute or convalescent COVID-19. The chain couples TRBV18 to TRBJ2-2, and TRBD2 matches 7 of the central bases. CDR3 loop: CASSPIFGGSTGELFF. The bases read TGTGCCAGCTCACCAATATTCGGGGGGAGTACCGGGGAGCTGTTTTTT.